This note documents a single T cell receptor beta chain sequence. Antigen: not known. CDR1 is MNHNS, CDR2 SASEGT, per germline. The V end was cut by 8 bases, the J end by 2 bases, with 19 bases between. CDR3 length: 15 residues. Template material for amplifying TCR beta CDR3 regions consisted of RNA transcripts. TCR CDR3 regions were first amplified by RT-PCR with HTBI primers. TCRdb re-analysed the multiplex PCR reads in MiXCR, keeping a single row per CDR3 protein. This table holds about half a million distinct CDR3 sequences, more than 20% found once. The data derive from a study of T cells in Graves' hyperthyroidism and ophthalmopathy. Study background: It was at initial diagnosis, before any treatment, that peripheral blood was collected. Whole-study findings and limits: Expanded thyroid clonotypes (above 0.001) were mostly also found in blood.

Lactation, pregnancy, other autoimmune disease or uncontrolled infection led to exclusion of patients. Source material for PBMCs was more than 9.5 ml fresh peripheral blood. V usage is TRBV6-1 and J usage is TRBJ2-7; weak D call: TRBD2 (5 bases). The TCR comes from a man aged 18 to 30 with Graves' hyperthyroidism. Sequenced sample: blood. This CDR3 is CASATEEAGTYEQYF. CDR3 nucleotides: TGTGCCAGCGCAACGGAGGAGGCAGGAACCTACGAGCAGTACTTC.